This entry concerns a single T cell receptor (beta chain). This sample is part of a study of T cells after yellow fever vaccination. Germline V gene sequence: CDR1 SGDLS, CDR2 YYNGEE. The V end lost 2 bases, the J end lost 0 bases, and 12 bases lay between the germline ends. CDR3 size: 16 residues. TCRdb passed the 5' RACE reads through MiXCR, listing each CDR3 protein once. The sample lists 500,000 to 550,000 distinct CDR3 sequences, about a fifth occurring once. The chain joins TRBV9 to TRBJ1-3, with D tentatively TRBD1 (5 bases). This receptor was identified in a young man who received the YFV17D yellow fever vaccine. Sequencing was performed on PBMCs, taken 21 days after the first yellow fever vaccination. CDR3 protein: CASSVAGPNSGNTIYF. For the CDR3, the DNA is TGTGCCAGCAGCGTCGCGGGACCTAACTCTGGAAACACCATATATTTT.